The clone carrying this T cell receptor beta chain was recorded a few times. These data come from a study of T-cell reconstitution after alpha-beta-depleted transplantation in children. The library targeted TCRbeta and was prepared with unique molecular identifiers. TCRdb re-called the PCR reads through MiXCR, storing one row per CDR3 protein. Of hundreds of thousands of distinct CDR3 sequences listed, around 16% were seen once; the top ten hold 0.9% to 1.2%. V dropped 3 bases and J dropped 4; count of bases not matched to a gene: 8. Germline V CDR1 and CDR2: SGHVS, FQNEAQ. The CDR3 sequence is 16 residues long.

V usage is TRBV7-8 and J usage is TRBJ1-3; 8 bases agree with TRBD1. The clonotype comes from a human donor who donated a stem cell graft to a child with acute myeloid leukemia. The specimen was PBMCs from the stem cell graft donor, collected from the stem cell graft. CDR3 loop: CASSFNQGAPGNTIYF. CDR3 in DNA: TGTGCCAGCAGCTTCAATCAGGGGGCGCCAGGAAACACCATATATTTT.